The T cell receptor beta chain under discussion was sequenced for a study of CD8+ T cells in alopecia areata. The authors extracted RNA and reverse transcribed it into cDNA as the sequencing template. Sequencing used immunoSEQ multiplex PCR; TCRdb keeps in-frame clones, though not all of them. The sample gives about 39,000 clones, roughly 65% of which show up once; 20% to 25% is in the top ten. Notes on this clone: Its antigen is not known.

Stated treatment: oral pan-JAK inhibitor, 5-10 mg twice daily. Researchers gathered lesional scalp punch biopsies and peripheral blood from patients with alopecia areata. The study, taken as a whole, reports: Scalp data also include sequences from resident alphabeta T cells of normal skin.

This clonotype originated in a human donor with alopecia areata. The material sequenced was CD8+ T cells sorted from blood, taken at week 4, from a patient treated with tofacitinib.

The CDR3 is CASSAGDSYNEQFF. DNA of the CDR3: TGTGCCAGCAGCGCAGGGGACAGTTACAATGAGCAGTTCTTC. The genes are TRBV7-3 and TRBJ2-1; 7 bases agree with TRBD1. The V gene's germline CDR1 is SGHTA and CDR2 FQGTGA. The CDR3 length is 14 residues. With 5 bases clipped from V and 4 bases from J, the junction kept 5 bases outside the gene matches. The whole variable domain, filled in from reference TRBV7-3 and TRBJ2-1, reads GAGVSQTPSNKVTEKGKYVELRCDPISGHTALYWYRQSLGQGPEFLIYFQGTGAADDSGLPNDRFFAVRPEGSVSTLKIQRTERGDSAVYLCASSAGDSYNEQFFGPGTRLTVL.